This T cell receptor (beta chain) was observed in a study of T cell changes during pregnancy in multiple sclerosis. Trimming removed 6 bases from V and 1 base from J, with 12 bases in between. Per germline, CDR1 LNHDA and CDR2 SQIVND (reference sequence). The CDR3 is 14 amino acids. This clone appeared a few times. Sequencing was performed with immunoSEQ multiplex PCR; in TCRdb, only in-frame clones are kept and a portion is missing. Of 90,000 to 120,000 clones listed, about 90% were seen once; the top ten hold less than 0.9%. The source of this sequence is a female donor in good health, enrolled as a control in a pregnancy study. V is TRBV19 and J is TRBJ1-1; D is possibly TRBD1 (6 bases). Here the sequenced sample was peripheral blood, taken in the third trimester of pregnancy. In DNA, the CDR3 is TGTGCCAGTAGGATCCAACAGGGGAACACTGAAGCTTTCTTT. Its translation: CASRIQQGNTEAFF.